One and the same sample provided the 27 T cell receptor beta chains below, sequenced in a study of cytomegalovirus exposure and HLA in healthy donors. A multiplex PCR was run with 60 Vbeta primers and 13 Jbeta primers. The method was immunoSEQ multiplex PCR; TCRdb's version includes in-frame clones alone and lacks a portion of them. The sample lists 130,000 to 150,000 clones; 75% to 80% were seen once. Sequencing input: PBMCs. The source of these receptors is a man aged 40-49 years in good health and CMV-seropositive.

This chain uses TRBV25-1 with TRBJ2-5; 10 bases are a match to TRBD2. The V gene end was trimmed by 4 bases and the J gene end by 5 bases; junction bases not matched to a gene: 13. The CDR3 is made up of 17 amino acids. Germline lookup yields CDR1 MGHDK and CDR2 SYGVNS. CDR3 in DNA: TGTGCCAGCAGTGTGGGGGCTAGCGGGAGAGTCGGGGAGACCCAGTACTTC. Translating gives CASSVGASGRVGETQYF.

This clone was counted between two and nine times. The chain links TRBV2 to TRBJ1-3; D possibly corresponds to TRBD1 (5 bases). The CDR3 runs 14 residues. V gave up 5 bases and J gave up 0 bases, with 8 bases separating them. Germline-derived CDR1 and CDR2 are SNHLY and FYNNEI. The CDR3 loop reads CASSQGFSGNTIYF. The CDR3 DNA reads TGTGCCAGCAGTCAGGGCTTCTCTGGAAACACCATATATTTT.

The chain recombines TRBV19 with TRBJ2-5; D not certain. The J call may be wrong; the DNA end is better matched by TRBJ2-7. The CDR3 has 13 residues. Germline V gives CDR1 LNHDA, CDR2 SQIVND (reference sequence). CDR3 bases: TGTGCCAGTAGTATAGATGTCTCCTACGAGCAGTACTTC. This gives the protein CASSIDVSYEQYF.

The sample holds a few counts of this clone. The chain couples TRBV6-1 to TRBJ1-3, with 7 bases aligning to TRBD1. CDR1 is MNHNS and CDR2 is SASEGT in the germline V gene. This CDR3 comprises 15 residues. The V gene end was trimmed by 6 bases and the J gene end by 0 bases; junction bases not matched to a gene: 5. The CDR3 loop is CASRSDRFSGNTIYF. The CDR3 nucleotides read TGTGCCAGCAGATCGGACAGGTTCTCTGGAAACACCATATATTTT.

The rearrangement joins TRBV19 to TRBJ1-2; the match to TRBD1 covers 8 bases. Germline V gene lookup returns CDR1 LNHDA and CDR2 SQIVND (reference sequence). The V and J ends lost 4 bases and 4 bases, in that order; junction bases with no gene match: 8. The CDR3 contains 15 residues. CDR3 in DNA: TGTGCCAGTAGTACCTCCGGACAGGGAAGCTATGGCTACACCTTC. It specifies CASSTSGQGSYGYTF.

V usage is TRBV7-9 and J usage is TRBJ2-5, with 7 bases lining up with TRBD1. Matching the DNA end better, TRBJ2-7 makes the J call doubtful. Germline V lookup: CDR1 SEHNR, CDR2 FQNEAQ (reference sequence). The CDR3 sequence is 14 residues long. CDR3 region: CASSLGQFSYEQYF. CDR3 nucleotide sequence: TGTGCCAGCAGTTTGGGACAGTTCTCCTACGAGCAGTACTTC.

The CDR3 sequence is CASSLTEHGYTF. The CDR3 nucleotides read TGTGCCAGCAGCCTCACTGAGCATGGCTACACCTTC. V and J are TRBV4-2 and TRBJ1-2; D call uncertain. This CDR3 region has 12 residues. Germline V lookup: CDR1 LGHNA, CDR2 YNFKEQ. Trimming took 4 bases from V and 6 from J, leaving 9 bases between them.

This rearrangement joins TRBV11-3 to TRBJ2-2, with unresolved D. V gave up 5 bases and J gave up 1 base, with 8 bases separating them. CDR1 is SGHNT, CDR2 YENEEA, per germline. The CDR3 is made up of 14 amino acids. CDR3 in amino acids: CASSITRNTGELFF. The CDR3 DNA reads as TGTGCCAGCAGCATAACACGGAACACCGGGGAGCTGTTTTTT.

J is TRBJ2-7 and V is TRBV18; D call uncertain. CDR3 length: 14 residues. Trimming left V 3 bases short and J 0 bases short, with 9 bases between. Germline assignment: CDR1 KGHSH and CDR2 LQKENI. The CDR3, as DNA: TGTGCCAGCTCACCGGCAGGAAACTCCTACGAGCAGTACTTC. It codes for CASSPAGNSYEQYF.

This sequence joins TRBV4-1 and TRBJ2-3, with 9 bases matching TRBD2. V was clipped by 1 base and J by 6 bases; unmatched bases: 5. The germline CDR1 and CDR2 sequences are MGHRA and YSYEKL. CDR3 length: 15 amino acids. The DNA for the CDR3 is TGCGCCAGCAGCCAAGGTAGCGGGAGAGGGGATACGCAGTATTTT. Protein: CASSQGSGRGDTQYF.

V usage is TRBV10-1 and J usage is TRBJ1-5, with a possible D match to TRBD1 (6 bases). Germline-derived CDR1 and CDR2 are WNHNN and SYGVQD (reference sequence). The CDR3 is made up of 14 amino acids. V lost 8 bases, J lost 9 bases, and 20 bases lay in between. The CDR3 region is CASLGHPVSLPQHF. CDR3 nucleotides: TGCGCCAGCCTGGGACACCCGGTGTCTTTGCCCCAGCATTTT.

The V and J genes are TRBV6-5 and TRBJ2-7, with D perhaps matching TRBD1 (6 bases). The germline gives CDR1 MNHEY, CDR2 SVGAGI. Trimming took 10 bases from V and 4 from J, leaving 17 bases between them. The CDR3 is 13 amino acids. The CDR3 DNA follows: TGTGCCACCGTCGCGGCAGGGGATTACGAGCAGTACTTC. This codes for CATVAAGDYEQYF.

The rearrangement uses TRBV9 and TRBJ1-2; D is possibly TRBD1 (5 bases). From germline, CDR1 is SGDLS and CDR2 YYNGEE. The CDR3 has 15 residues. The V and J ends lost 0 bases and 3 bases respectively, with 12 bases between them. The CDR3 DNA follows: TGTGCCAGCAGCGTAGCGGCAGGGATGGACTATGGCTACACCTTC. Its protein product is CASSVAAGMDYGYTF.

This clone was counted a few times. The chain has TRBV19 and TRBJ2-7; TRBD2 aligns across 11 bases. The CDR3 is 15 residues long. V gave up 1 base and J gave up 2 bases; unmatched junction bases: 1. Germline values: CDR1 LNHDA, CDR2 SQIVND (reference sequence). The DNA of the CDR3 is TGTGCCAGTAGTATAGGACTAGCGGGACCCTACGAGCAGTACTTC. Translated: CASSIGLAGPYEQYF.

The chain uses TRBV6-1 and TRBJ2-7, with 7 bases identical to TRBD1. This CDR3 spans 15 amino acids. J was trimmed by 5 bases and V by 8 bases; bases with no gene match: 15. Looked up from germline, CDR1 is MNHNS and CDR2 is SASEGT. CDR3 nucleotide sequence: TGTGCCAGCTATGAACAGGGGCATCCCCGGGACGAGCAGTACTTC. Amino acids: CASYEQGHPRDEQYF.

The CDR3 sequence is CASSHRLAAKQETQYF. In DNA, the CDR3 is TGTGCCAGCAGCCATAGACTAGCGGCGAAGCAAGAGACCCAGTACTTC. The V and J genes are TRBV11-2 and TRBJ2-5; 9 positions match TRBD2. The CDR3 is 16 amino acids. Trimming took 5 bases from V and 2 from J; bases not matched to a gene: 9. Germline lookup yields CDR1 SGHAT and CDR2 FQNNGV.

This clone was seen only once. This chain links TRBV5-4 with TRBJ2-1, with TRBD2 matching over 9 bases. This CDR3 has 20 amino acids. Trimming took 4 bases from V and 4 from J; bases not matched to a gene: 21. Looked up from germline, CDR1 is SGHNT and CDR2 is YYREEE (reference sequence). The CDR3 loop reads CASSRSQPLKGLAFYNEQFF. The CDR3 coding sequence is TGTGCCAGCAGCCGATCTCAACCGCTGAAAGGACTAGCGTTTTACAATGAGCAGTTCTTC. Drawing the rest from reference TRBV5-4 and TRBJ2-1, the complete variable domain is ETGVTQSPTHLIKTRGQQVTLRCSSQSGHNTVSWYQQALGQGPQFIFQYYREEENGRGNFPPRFSGLQFPNYSSELNVNALELDDSALYLCASSRSQPLKGLAFYNEQFFGPGTRLTVL.

The rearrangement uses TRBV5-6 and TRBJ1-6; the D gene is possibly TRBD1 (6 bases). The CDR3 extends over 14 amino acids. Trimming removed 4 bases from V and 4 bases from J, with 9 bases in between. CDR1 is SGHDT, CDR2 YYEEEE, per germline. CDR3 residues: CASSEGQYNSPLHF. The CDR3 coding sequence is TGTGCCAGCAGCGAAGGACAGTATAATTCACCCCTCCACTTT.

This chain links TRBV20-1 with TRBJ1-1, with D unclear. V lost 3 bases and J 0 bases, leaving 2 bases between the germline ends. Germline assignment: CDR1 DFQATT and CDR2 SNEGSKA (reference sequence). CDR3 size: 11 residues. The CDR3 is CSASMNTEAFF. The DNA for the CDR3 is TGCAGTGCTAGTATGAACACTGAAGCTTTCTTT.

A remark on this clone: The junction departs from the called germline gene at one end, perhaps through a read error. The V call is TRBV7-9, the J call TRBJ2-1, with 14 bases that match TRBD2. The CDR3 sequence is 16 residues long. Germline CDR1 SEHNR, CDR2 FQNEAQ (reference sequence). The CDR3 bases are TGTTCCAGCAGATTCATTGGGGGACTAGCGGGAGTTGAGCAGTTCTTC. Protein: CSSRFIGGLAGVEQFF. Combining the CDR3 with reference TRBV7-9 and TRBJ2-1 gives the whole variable domain DTGVSQNPRHKITKRGQNVTFRCDPISEHNRLYWYRQTLGQGPEFLTYFQNEAQLEKSRLLSDRFSAERPKGSFSTLEIQRTEQGDSAMYLCSSRFIGGLAGVEQFFGPGTRLTVL.

The chain uses TRBV6-5 and TRBJ2-1; D is possibly TRBD1 (5 bases). V lost 1 base to trimming and J lost 7 bases, with 17 bases between them. The CDR3 is 16 amino acids. CDR1 MNHEY and CDR2 SVGAGI come from the germline V gene. CDR3 residues: CASSYFAVRGSNEQFF. CDR3 bases: TGTGCCAGCAGTTACTTTGCGGTTAGGGGATCTAATGAGCAGTTCTTC.

J is TRBJ2-7 and V is TRBV7-9; 8 bases are a match to TRBD2. Germline V gene lookup returns CDR1 SEHNR and CDR2 FQNEAQ (reference sequence). The CDR3 has 14 residues. V shed 3 bases, J shed 3 bases, and the junction held 4 bases outside the gene matches. The CDR3, as DNA: TGTGCCAGCAGCTTCATAGCGGGAAGCTACGAGCAGTACTTC. Protein: CASSFIAGSYEQYF.

This clone occurred a few times. One end of the junction is discordant with germline, which a read error may explain. The chain links TRBV7-9 to TRBJ2-7, with no clear D. CDR3 length equals 12 residues. Germline values: CDR1 SEHNR, CDR2 FQNEAQ (reference sequence). This CDR3 reads CSSSSQSYEQYF. The CDR3 DNA reads TGTTCCAGCAGCTCACAAAGCTACGAGCAGTACTTC.

This sequence joins TRBV7-8 and TRBJ1-2, with D possibly matching TRBD1 (6 bases). The CDR3 covers 14 residues. V lost 1 base to trimming and J lost 6 bases, with 12 bases between them. Germline V gene data show CDR1 as SGHVS and CDR2 as FQNEAQ. The CDR3 reads CASSLGQDGNGYTF. CDR3 sequence (DNA): TGTGCCAGCAGCTTAGGACAGGACGGTAATGGCTACACCTTC.

This chain connects TRBV6-6 to TRBJ1-2; 10 positions agree with TRBD1. The CDR3 sequence is 14 residues long. Germline trimming cut 6 bases from V and 6 bases from J; bases unmatched to any gene: 7. Germline V gene sequence: CDR1 MNHNY, CDR2 SVGAGI (reference sequence). The CDR3 region has the DNA TGTGCCAGCAGCTCCGGGACAGGGGTTAATGGCTACACCTTC. Translating it yields CASSSGTGVNGYTF.

The chain uses TRBV7-2 and TRBJ2-1; 7 nucleotides match TRBD2. V trimming: 5 bases; J trimming: 9 bases; junction bases outside the gene matches: 13. Looked up from germline, CDR1 is SGHTA and CDR2 is FQGNSA. The CDR3 is 15 residues long. DNA for the CDR3: TGTGCCAGCAGCGGCACCGGGACTACTAGTGTTGAGCAGTTCTTC. This gives the protein CASSGTGTTSVEQFF.

This clone was counted between two and nine times. The rearrangement links TRBV4-1 to TRBJ2-1, with D maybe TRBD2 (6 bases). Germline V gene sequence: CDR1 MGHRA, CDR2 YSYEKL. The CDR3 runs to 16 residues. With 5 bases removed from V and 6 bases from J, the gap between germline ends came to 20 bases. This chain's CDR3 is CASSASPGLNSNEQFF. The CDR3 DNA reads as TGCGCCAGCAGCGCAAGTCCGGGACTTAACTCCAATGAGCAGTTCTTC.